This entry describes one T cell receptor beta chain. The V gene end was trimmed by 10 bases and the J gene end by 9 bases; junction bases not matched to a gene: 8. Germline CDR1 reads MDHEN; CDR2 reads SYDVKM. This CDR3 has 12 amino acids. Enrolled through a virtual design, the participants were between about 18 and 100 years of age and came from 24 US areas. What the recovered Cohort 3 donors had was two negative PCRs, clearance, or symptom resolution. The data belong to a study of blood T cell repertoires in COVID-19. Study in general: T cells, B-cell-depleted T cells, or PBMCs provided the cDNA or gDNA that served as material.

Clones were sequenced by immunoSEQ multiplex PCR, and TCRdb holds only the in-frame ones, with some missing. The sample holds under 350,000 clones, roughly nine tenths seen once. This chain connects TRBV28 to TRBJ2-7; 11 nucleotides align to TRBD1. What was sequenced was PBMCs or T cells enriched from blood (not recorded which). The TCR sequence derives from a woman aged 55-70 years who had recovered from COVID-19. CDR3 sequence reads: CAIWDRGTPQYF. Here the CDR3 DNA reads TGTGCCATCTGGGACAGGGGGACGCCGCAGTACTTC.